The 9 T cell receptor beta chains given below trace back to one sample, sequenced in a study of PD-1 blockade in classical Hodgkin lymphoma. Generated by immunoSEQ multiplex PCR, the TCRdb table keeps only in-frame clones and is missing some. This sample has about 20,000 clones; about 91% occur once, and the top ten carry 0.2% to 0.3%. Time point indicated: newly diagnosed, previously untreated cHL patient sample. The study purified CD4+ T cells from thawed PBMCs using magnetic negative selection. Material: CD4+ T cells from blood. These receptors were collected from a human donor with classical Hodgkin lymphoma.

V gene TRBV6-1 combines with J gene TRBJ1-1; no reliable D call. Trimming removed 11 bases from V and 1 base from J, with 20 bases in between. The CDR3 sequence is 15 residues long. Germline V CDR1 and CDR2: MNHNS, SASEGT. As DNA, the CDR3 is TGTGCCTGTCGTCAGGTCGTGGCAGCGAACACTGAAGCTTTCTTT. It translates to CACRQVVAANTEAFF.

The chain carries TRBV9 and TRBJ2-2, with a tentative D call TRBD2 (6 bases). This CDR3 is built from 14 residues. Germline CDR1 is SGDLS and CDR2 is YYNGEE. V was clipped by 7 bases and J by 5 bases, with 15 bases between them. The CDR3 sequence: CASGAGISTGELFF. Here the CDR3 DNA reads TGTGCCAGCGGGGCGGGAATCAGTACCGGGGAGCTGTTTTTT.

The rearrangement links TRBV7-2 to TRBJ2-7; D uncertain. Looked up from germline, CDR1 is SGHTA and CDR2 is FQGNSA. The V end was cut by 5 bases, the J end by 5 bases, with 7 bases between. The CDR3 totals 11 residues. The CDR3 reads CASSPADEQYF. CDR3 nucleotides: TGTGCCAGCAGCCCAGCCGACGAGCAGTACTTC. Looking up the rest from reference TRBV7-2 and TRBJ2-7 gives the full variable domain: GAGVSQSPSNKVTEKGKDVELRCDPISGHTALYWYRQSLGQGLEFLIYFQGNSAPDKSGLPSDRFSAERTGGSVSTLTIQRTQQEDSAVYLCASSPADEQYFGPGTRLTVT.

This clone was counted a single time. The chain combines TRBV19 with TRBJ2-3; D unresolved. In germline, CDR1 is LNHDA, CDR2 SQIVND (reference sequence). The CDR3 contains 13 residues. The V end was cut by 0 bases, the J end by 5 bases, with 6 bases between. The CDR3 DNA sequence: TGTGCCAGTAGTATAGATCGGCGAGATACGCAGTATTTT. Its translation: CASSIDRRDTQYF.

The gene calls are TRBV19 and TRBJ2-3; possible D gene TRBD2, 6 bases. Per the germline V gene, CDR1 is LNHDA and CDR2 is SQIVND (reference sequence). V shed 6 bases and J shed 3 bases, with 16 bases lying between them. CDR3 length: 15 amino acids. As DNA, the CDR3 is TGTGCCAGTAGCATATTCTTAGCGGAAACAGATACGCAGTATTTT. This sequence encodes CASSIFLAETDTQYF.

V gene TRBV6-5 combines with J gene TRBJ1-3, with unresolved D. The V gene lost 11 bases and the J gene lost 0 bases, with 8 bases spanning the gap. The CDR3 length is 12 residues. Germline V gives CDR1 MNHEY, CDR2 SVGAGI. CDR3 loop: CAPESSGNTIYF. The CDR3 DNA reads TGTGCCCCCGAGAGCTCTGGAAACACCATATATTTT.

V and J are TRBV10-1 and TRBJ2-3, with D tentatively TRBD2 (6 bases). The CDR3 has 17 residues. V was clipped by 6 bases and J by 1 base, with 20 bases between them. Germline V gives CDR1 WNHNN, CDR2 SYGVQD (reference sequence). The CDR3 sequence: CASSTTRGIGGTDTQYF. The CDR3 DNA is TGCGCCAGCAGCACGACTCGGGGGATAGGAGGCACAGATACGCAGTATTTT.

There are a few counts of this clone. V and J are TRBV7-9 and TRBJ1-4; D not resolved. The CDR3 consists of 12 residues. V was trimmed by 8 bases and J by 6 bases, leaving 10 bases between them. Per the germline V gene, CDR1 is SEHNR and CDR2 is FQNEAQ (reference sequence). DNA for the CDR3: TGTGCCAGCGCGGAAGAGGATGAAAAACTGTTTTTT. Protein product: CASAEEDEKLFF.

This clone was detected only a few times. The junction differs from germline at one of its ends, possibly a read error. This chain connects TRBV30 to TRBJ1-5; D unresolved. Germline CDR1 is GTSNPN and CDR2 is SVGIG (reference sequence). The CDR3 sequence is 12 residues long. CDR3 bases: TGTGCCTGGGGTGTGCAAGGACAGCCCCAGCATTTT. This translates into CAWGVQGQPQHF.